This entry concerns a single T cell receptor beta chain. The data were obtained in a study of siplizumab effects on memory and regulatory T cells. Assay used: immunoSEQ multiplex PCR; TCRdb lists only in-frame clones, some missing. The sample consists of some 97,000 clones, about 95% of them appearing once. The V end was cut by 3 bases, the J end by 7 bases, with 10 bases between. Germline CDR1 reads MDHEN; CDR2 reads SYDVKM. This CDR3 has 13 residues. Material: Tregs sorted from blood. This TCR came from a human donor in good health. The rearrangement uses TRBV28 and TRBJ2-4, with D possibly being TRBD2 (5 bases). CDR3 region: CASSLGSGNIQYF. CDR3 DNA: TGTGCCAGCAGTTTGGGGAGTGGTAACATTCAGTACTTC.